These 30 T cell receptor beta chains were sequenced from one sample in a study of T cells in Graves' hyperthyroidism and ophthalmopathy. Amplification yielded TCR beta CDR3 regions, with RNA transcripts as the source. When the TCR CDR3 underwent first-round RT-PCR, the HTBI primer set was used. MiXCR was run by TCRdb on the multiplex PCR reads, yielding one entry per CDR3 protein. The sample lists more than 500,000 distinct CDR3 sequences, 35% to 55% seen once, with under 20% in the top ten. What was sequenced was peripheral blood or thyroid tissue (not recorded which). The receptors originated from an adult woman with Graves' disease, either hyperthyroidism or ophthalmopathy (not recorded which).

The gene calls are TRBV10-3 and TRBJ2-6; no clear D gene. With 8 bases removed from V and 2 bases from J, the gap between germline ends came to 4 bases. Germline loops: CDR1 ENHRY, CDR2 SYGVKD. There are 12 residues in the CDR3. This CDR3 reads CAILAGANVLTF. Here the CDR3 DNA reads TGTGCCATCTTGGCTGGGGCCAACGTCCTGACTTTC.

This clonotype was counted many times. The genes are TRBV7-9 and TRBJ2-2; D ambiguous. The CDR3 loop spans 14 amino acids. Deletions cut 0 bases from V and 0 bases from J, with 2 bases between. The V gene's germline CDR1 is SEHNR and CDR2 FQNEAQ (reference sequence). The CDR3 region has the DNA TGTGCCAGCAGCTTAGCCCCGAACACCGGGGAGCTGTTTTTT. It encodes CASSLAPNTGELFF.

The gene calls are TRBV10-3 and TRBJ1-1; D is ambiguous. V lost 5 bases and J 5 bases, leaving 0 bases between the germline ends. CDR1 and CDR2 (germline): ENHRY, SYGVKD. CDR3 size: 9 residues. CDR3 nucleotides: TGTGCCATCAGTACTGAAGCTTTCTTT. Translating gives CAISTEAFF.

CDR3: CASSEQGKKPQHF. In DNA form, the CDR3 reads TGTGCCAGCAGTGAACAGGGGAAGAAGCCCCAGCATTTT. J is TRBJ1-5 and V is TRBV2; weak D call: TRBD1 (6 bases). The CDR3 length is 13 residues. Germline V gene sequence: CDR1 SNHLY, CDR2 FYNNEI. The V and J ends lost 2 bases and 8 bases respectively, with 10 bases between them.

The rearrangement uses TRBV29-1 and TRBJ2-7; D is ambiguous. Deletions cut 2 bases from V and 2 bases from J, with 13 bases between. In germline, CDR1 is SQVTM, CDR2 ANQGSEA. The CDR3 length is 14 residues. CDR3 in amino acids: CSVETRAPAYEQYF. The CDR3 nucleotides are TGCAGCGTTGAAACACGGGCCCCGGCCTACGAGCAGTACTTC.

This sequence joins TRBV11-3 and TRBJ2-5, with D perhaps assigned TRBD1 or TRBD2 (6 bases each). The CDR3 covers 15 residues. Between the trimmed V and J ends, which lost 1 base and 3 bases, there was a span of 12 bases. Germline loops: CDR1 SGHNT, CDR2 YENEEA. The CDR3 sequence: CASSLGSGAEETQYF. CDR3 DNA: TGTGCCAGCAGCTTAGGTTCGGGGGCCGAAGAGACCCAGTACTTC.

The CDR3 reads CASSIEAGTTGANVLTF. In DNA form, the CDR3 reads TGTGCCAGTAGTATAGAAGCCGGCACCACTGGGGCCAACGTCCTGACTTTC. The gene calls are TRBV19 and TRBJ2-6; D remains unclear. The CDR3 contains 17 residues. V was trimmed by 0 bases and J by 2 bases, leaving 11 bases between them. Germline V lookup: CDR1 LNHDA, CDR2 SQIVND (reference sequence).

This chain connects TRBV5-4 to TRBJ2-7; 8 bases are a match to TRBD2. CDR3 size: 16 residues. Unmatched junction bases numbered 14, after V lost 4 bases and J lost 5 bases. The germline CDR1 and CDR2 sequences are SGHNT and YYREEE (reference sequence). Here the CDR3 reads CASSPGLTGGFDEQYF. CDR3 in DNA: TGTGCCAGCAGCCCGGGACTGACGGGAGGGTTTGACGAGCAGTACTTC. The whole variable domain, filled in from reference TRBV5-4 and TRBJ2-7, reads ETGVTQSPTHLIKTRGQQVTLRCSSQSGHNTVSWYQQALGQGPQFIFQYYREEENGRGNFPPRFSGLQFPNYSSELNVNALELDDSALYLCASSPGLTGGFDEQYFGPGTRLTVT.

This clonotype was seen repeatedly, ten times or more. The rearrangement joins TRBV6-6 to TRBJ1-3; the D gene is possibly TRBD1 (6 bases). The CDR3 runs to 15 residues. V dropped 5 bases and J dropped 0 bases, with 11 bases sitting between them. CDR1 and CDR2 (germline): MNHNY, SVGAGI (reference sequence). CDR3: CASSPRDTSGNTIYF. For the CDR3, the DNA is TGTGCCAGCAGTCCCCGGGACACCTCTGGAAACACCATATATTTT.

Of note for this clonotype: The junction shows a germline mismatch at one end, possibly a read error. This rearrangement joins TRBV2 to TRBJ2-5, with D perhaps matching TRBD1 (6 bases). The CDR3 loop spans 15 amino acids. Germline lookup yields CDR1 SNHLY and CDR2 FYNNEI. CDR3 sequence (DNA): TGTGCTAGCAGCTCCTTCATGGGGGCCGGAGAGACCCAGTACTTC. This translates into CASSSFMGAGETQYF. Full variable domain (rest looked up from reference TRBV2 and TRBJ2-5): EPEVTQTPSHQVTQMGQEVILRCVPISNHLYFYWYRQILGQKVEFLVSFYNNEISEKSEIFDDQFSVERPDGSNFTLKIRSTKLEDSAMYFCASSSFMGAGETQYFGPGTRLLVL.

This clonotype was recorded at least ten times. The chain links TRBV14 to TRBJ2-7, with 10 bases that match TRBD2. V lost 1 base to trimming and J lost 5 bases; unmatched junction nucleotides: 5. This CDR3 has 15 amino acids. CDR1 and CDR2 from the germline V gene are SGHDN and FVKESK. The CDR3 protein is CASSQALAGANEQYF. The CDR3 nucleotides are TGTGCCAGCAGCCAAGCCCTAGCGGGAGCCAACGAGCAGTACTTC.

This clonotype appeared many times. The gene calls are TRBV12-3 or TRBV12-4 and TRBJ2-5; 8 nucleotides agree with TRBD1. The CDR3 spans 14 residues. J lost 4 bases, V lost 3 bases, and 4 bases had no gene match. The CDR3, as DNA: TGTGCCAGCAGTTTCTGGACAGGGAGAGAGACCCAGTACTTC. Translation gives CASSFWTGRETQYF.

This rearrangement joins TRBV7-2 to TRBJ2-2; D perhaps matches TRBD1 (5 bases). CDR1 is SGHTA and CDR2 is FQGNSA in the germline V gene. CDR3 size: 16 residues. V lost 5 bases and J 0 bases, leaving 13 bases between the germline ends. Here the CDR3 reads CASSLQGGANTGELFF. As DNA, the CDR3 is TGTGCCAGCAGCCTTCAGGGCGGCGCGAACACCGGGGAGCTGTTTTTT.

The table lists this clonotype with many counts. This CDR3 reads CASSPQRLGEGPLHF. The CDR3 DNA reads as TGTGCCAGCAGCCCTCAGAGATTGGGTGAGGGACCCCTCCACTTT. The chain carries TRBV5-6 and TRBJ1-6; D unclear. Trimming pared 4 bases from V and 12 bases from J, leaving 20 bases between. The CDR3 covers 15 residues. Germline values: CDR1 SGHDT, CDR2 YYEEEE.

The DNA of the CDR3 is TGTGCCAGCAGGCCTGCCTTTGGGACAGGGGAAAGCGAGCAGTACTTC. This sequence encodes CASRPAFGTGESEQYF. The gene calls are TRBV7-2 and TRBJ2-7; 10 nucleotides agree with TRBD1. CDR1 SGHTA and CDR2 FQGNSA come from the germline V gene. The CDR3 consists of 16 residues. V was pared by 6 bases and J by 6 bases, with 14 bases of the junction left unmatched.

Ten or more counts support this clonotype. V is TRBV7-9 and J is TRBJ2-7; D gene uncertain. The germline V gene encodes CDR1 SEHNR and CDR2 FQNEAQ (reference sequence). This CDR3 spans 10 amino acids. The V end was cut by 10 bases, the J end by 2 bases, with 6 bases between. The CDR3 loop is CATQPYEQYF. In DNA, the CDR3 is TGTGCCACTCAGCCCTACGAGCAGTACTTC. The whole variable domain, filled in from reference TRBV7-9 and TRBJ2-7, reads DTGVSQNPRHKITKRGQNVTFRCDPISEHNRLYWYRQTLGQGPEFLTYFQNEAQLEKSRLLSDRFSAERPKGSFSTLEIQRTEQGDSAMYLCATQPYEQYFGPGTRLTVT.

The chain is built from TRBV7-8 and TRBJ1-5; TRBD1 is a possible D gene (5 bases). Trimming pared 5 bases from V and 14 bases from J, leaving 22 bases between. From germline, CDR1 is SGHVS and CDR2 FQNEAQ. The CDR3 has 14 amino acids. The CDR3 region has the DNA TGTGCCAGCAGCAGGACTAGCGGGGCACGGAACGAGCATTTT. Its translation is CASSRTSGARNEHF.

This clonotype was detected ten times or more. The V gene is TRBV7-3, the J gene TRBJ1-6, with D uncertain. Germline CDR1 and CDR2: SGHTA and FQGTGA. The ends were cut back, 6 bases at V and 8 bases at J, with 14 bases in the middle. CDR3 length: 14 amino acids. The CDR3 region is CASSLLGRDSPLHF. DNA of the CDR3: TGTGCCAGCAGTCTCTTAGGGCGTGATTCACCCCTCCACTTT.

This chain uses TRBV20-1 with TRBJ2-5; TRBD2 might be the D (6 bases). V was clipped by 1 base and J by 5 bases, with 8 bases between them. The CDR3 has 12 residues. The germline gives CDR1 DFQATT, CDR2 SNEGSKA (reference sequence). The DNA for the CDR3 is TGCAGTGCTAGAGCGGAGGGGGAGACCCAGTACTTC. It is translated as CSARAEGETQYF.

This clonotype turned up a few times. V usage is TRBV12-3 or TRBV12-4 and J usage is TRBJ1-4; the D is unclear. The CDR3 has 14 residues. V lost 5 bases and J lost 6, with 13 bases in between. CDR3 bases: TGTGCCAGCAGTACTGGGCCCACATATGAAAAACTGTTTTTT. Translated, it gives CASSTGPTYEKLFF.

This clonotype was observed many times. V is TRBV7-8 and J is TRBJ2-5, with D hard to call. The CDR3 covers 13 residues. Germline CDR1 SGHVS, CDR2 FQNEAQ. Deletions cut 7 bases from V and 5 bases from J, with 14 bases between. The CDR3 reads CASTPVFGETQYF. CDR3 coding DNA: TGTGCCAGCACCCCGGTCTTCGGGGAGACCCAGTACTTC.

The rearrangement links TRBV7-9 to TRBJ2-7; 8 bases align to TRBD1. The ends lost 3 bases at V and 6 bases at J; junction bases unmatched: 10. The germline V gene has CDR1 SEHNR and CDR2 FQNEAQ (reference sequence). The CDR3 length is 15 residues. The CDR3 here is CASSLIVTGVREQYF. The DNA for the CDR3 is TGTGCCAGCAGCTTGATTGTGACAGGGGTTCGCGAGCAGTACTTC.

This clonotype has a count of ten or more. V is TRBV7-9 and J is TRBJ1-5, with D possibly being TRBD1 (6 bases). Germline V gives CDR1 SEHNR, CDR2 FQNEAQ (reference sequence). This CDR3 spans 13 amino acids. The germline V and J ends were trimmed by 6 bases and 7 bases, with 13 bases remaining between them. The CDR3 coding sequence is TGTGCCAGCAGGGCGGAGGGGGACCAGCCCCAGCATTTT. Its translation is CASRAEGDQPQHF. The full variable domain, its missing parts supplied by reference TRBV7-9 and TRBJ1-5, is DTGVSQNPRHKITKRGQNVTFRCDPISEHNRLYWYRQTLGQGPEFLTYFQNEAQLEKSRLLSDRFSAERPKGSFSTLEIQRTEQGDSAMYLCASRAEGDQPQHFGDGTRLSIL.

This clonotype was seen at least ten times. The chain employs TRBV29-1 and TRBJ2-2; possible D gene TRBD2, 6 bases. Trimming took 1 base from V and 4 from J, leaving 13 bases between them. CDR1 is SQVTM, CDR2 ANQGSEA, per germline. The CDR3 is 15 amino acids. CDR3 amino acids: CSVEGISGSTGELFF. The CDR3, as DNA: TGCAGCGTTGAAGGGATTAGCGGTTCCACCGGGGAGCTGTTTTTT.

The V gene is TRBV7-3, the J gene TRBJ2-5; perhaps TRBD1 as D (6 bases). This CDR3 has 14 amino acids. Germline V gene data show CDR1 as SGHTA and CDR2 as FQGTGA. Deletions cut 4 bases from V and 6 bases from J, with 15 bases between. This chain's CDR3 is CASSYQQGRKTQYF. DNA of the CDR3: TGTGCCAGCAGCTACCAACAGGGTAGGAAGACCCAGTACTTC.

This clonotype was counted a single time. V usage is TRBV28 and J usage is TRBJ2-7; possible D gene TRBD1, 6 bases. CDR1 is MDHEN, CDR2 SYDVKM, per germline. V was cut by 2 bases and J by 2 bases, with 16 bases left in between. CDR3 length equals 16 residues. The CDR3 protein is CASSLPRGLRPYEQYF. The CDR3 bases are TGTGCCAGCAGTTTACCCAGGGGTCTTAGGCCCTACGAGCAGTACTTC.

Ten or more counts support this clonotype. The V call is TRBV5-1, the J call TRBJ2-5, with no clear D. The V gene's germline CDR1 is SGHRS and CDR2 YFSETQ. The length of the CDR3 is 15 residues. The germline V and J ends were trimmed by 0 bases and 1 base, with 10 bases remaining between them. CDR3 nucleotide sequence: TGCGCCAGCAGCTTGGGGCAGACAACCCAAGAGACCCAGTACTTC. Translating it yields CASSLGQTTQETQYF.

This clonotype was seen at least ten times. This sequence joins TRBV19 and TRBJ1-5; TRBD1 matches 9 bases. This CDR3 region has 15 residues. In germline, CDR1 is LNHDA, CDR2 SQIVND (reference sequence). Trimming cost V 7 bases and J 2 bases; bases outside gene matches: 6. The CDR3 spells CASTDRGHGNQPQHF. As DNA, the CDR3 is TGTGCCAGTACGGACAGGGGCCATGGCAATCAGCCCCAGCATTTT.

Notes on this clonotype: This CDR3 is missing its conserved last phenylalanine or tryptophan, likely due to a read error. V gene TRBV19 combines with J gene TRBJ2-5; no clear D. Germline V CDR1 and CDR2: LNHDA, SQIVND (reference sequence). Trimming took off 5 bases at V and 6 bases at J, with 16 bases between the two ends. This CDR3 region has 14 residues. CDR3 sequence (DNA): TGTGCCAGTAGTCCGTCTGGTGGGTGGAAGACCCAGTACATC. This encodes CASSPSGGWKTQYI.

The chain is built from TRBV29-1 and TRBJ2-7; 7 nucleotides agree with TRBD1. From germline, CDR1 is SQVTM and CDR2 ANQGSEA. With V trimmed by 7 bases and J by 2 bases, 11 bases remained unmatched. The CDR3 has 14 amino acids. CDR3 sequence reads: CSAADRAIPYEQYF. The CDR3 nucleotides are TGCAGCGCCGCAGACAGGGCTATACCCTACGAGCAGTACTTC.